This T cell receptor beta chain originates from a study of vaccination effects on CD4 cells after COVID-19 (dated by TCRdb to the early 2020s). Context from the whole study: To identify antigen-specific CD4+ T cell clonotypes by their expansion, the ViraFEST assay first stimulated PBMC with viral peptide pools and then applied TCR sequencing. SARS-CoV-2 spike-specific CD4+ TCR repertoires were compared before and after mRNA vaccination in COVID-19 convalescent patients and in infection-naive vaccine recipients. Each well held two million PBMC cultured in IMDM containing around 5% human AB serum, 9 to 10 IU/ml IL-2 and gentamicin, along with around 9.4 ug/ml peptides. Cultures from other donors in the study were sequenced using the Oncomine TCR Beta short-read assay on an Illumina iSeq 100. Each participant received two doses of an mRNA SARS-CoV-2 vaccine, either BNT162b2 or mRNA-1273. Altogether, around 11 COVID-19 convalescent patients and several SARS-CoV-2-naive healthy vaccine recipients made up the full study. Here is what the overall study found, with its caveats: In healthy vaccine recipients, vaccine-induced clones were almost all SARS-CoV-2 mono-reactive, with only 1 of 255 being cross-reactive with common cold coronaviruses. The study was limited by a small number of convalescent patients, and early post-infection timepoints were lacking. Clones induced by infection and clones induced by vaccination both contracted markedly at late timepoints after vaccination, which fits with T cell responses waning over time.

The library was obtained by the immunoSEQ multiplex PCR assay. DNA from the cultured and isolated CD4+ T cells underwent TCR beta CDR3 sequencing. The paper's processing steps were these. Non-productive TCR sequences were removed and reads were trimmed to the CDR3 region, keeping CDR3s of at least 7 amino acids. The MANAFEST web app was used to pick out antigen-specific clonotypes by comparing their expansion in peptide wells with that in reference cultures. To be called positive, a clone needed expansion at FDR<0.05 compared with the reference and with all other wells, an odds ratio greater than 5, and a frequency greater than 0.1% in two replicate wells. A clonotype was called cross-reactive if it was significantly expanded both in SARS-CoV-2 spike wells and in at least one common cold coronavirus spike condition. CDR3 similarity was assessed by Levenshtein distance with the stringdist R package, and unrooted trees were built with ape in R 3.6.1. The immuneACCESS repertoire file appears here via TCRdb, limited to in-frame rearrangements. These files lack a portion of the clones; in checked studies, under half of the deficit traces to unresolved V genes, and the cause of the others is not known. For V, J and clone size, that table is used; D and trimming come from the DNA. This sample is represented by about 39,000 clones; around 76% of them were singletons. The ten largest clones add up to roughly 3% of the sample.

After approximately eleven days of culture, CD4+ T cells were isolated with the EasySep CD4+ T cell isolation kit. Negative nucleocapsid antibody results before and after vaccination confirmed that the healthy vaccine recipients had no prior SARS-CoV-2 infection. On days 3 and 7, half of the culture medium was replaced with fresh IL-2-containing medium. Each peptide stimulation condition was cultured in triplicate wells unless otherwise noted. Using Ficoll-Paque Plus gradient centrifugation, PBMC were separated from whole blood and then either used fresh or cryopreserved at -140C. The QIAamp micro DNA kit was used to extract genomic DNA from the cultured CD4+ T cells. This clone was recorded only once. Its antigen is not yet known. No per-base quality is available; no much larger clone lies one base away. CDR1 MNHEY and CDR2 SVGAGI are derived from the germline V gene. At the junction V is shortened by 10 bases and J by 2 bases, with 9 bases in between. From the cysteine through the valine, the CDR3 covers 11 amino acids. Of the read, only the CDR3 DNA is kept; its 33 bases are in frame from base 1.

This TCR derives from a human donor who received a COVID-19 vaccine. Sequenced material: CD4+ T cells from PBMCs cultured without peptide, taken before COVID-19 vaccination. The receptor chain draws on TRBV6-5 and TRBJ2-7; TRBD1 is a weak D gene call, 5 bases matching. The sequenced DNA: TGTGCCACCACGGACACCTACGAGCAGTACGTC. Its protein is CATTDTYEQYV.